This T cell receptor (beta chain) emerged from a study of blood T cell repertoires in COVID-19. Whole-study context: Some COVID-19 samples were acute and others convalescent; all came from the United States, Italy and Spain. T cells, B-cell-depleted T cells, or PBMCs provided the cDNA or gDNA that served as material.

The study assigned cohorts using participant-reported clinical history. Recovery meant two consecutive negative NP/OP PCR tests, professional clearance, or resolved symptoms. V lost 5 bases, J lost 5 bases, and 3 bases stayed unmatched. Germline V CDR1 and CDR2: ENHRY, SYGVKD. CDR3 length: 14 residues. This clone has just one count. Using immunoSEQ multiplex PCR, the repertoire was profiled, and TCRdb retains in-frame clones only, with some absent. The profile shows 300,000 to 400,000 clones, 80% to 90% of them singletons. The material sequenced was PBMCs or T cells enriched from blood (not recorded which). This rearrangement joins TRBV10-3 to TRBJ2-1; 10 bases map to TRBD1. The clonotype was recovered from a man aged 30-40 years who had recovered from COVID-19. The CDR3 here is CAISRGQGDNEQFF. CDR3 in DNA: TGTGCCATCAGTAGAGGACAGGGGGACAATGAGCAGTTCTTC.